A single sample gave rise to the 7 T cell receptor beta chains below, sequenced in a study of blood T cell repertoires in COVID-19. The method was immunoSEQ multiplex PCR; TCRdb's version includes in-frame clones alone and lacks a portion of them. The table has more than 35,000 clones, about 90% seen once. The sample was peripheral blood. Receptors were obtained from a man in his fifties or sixties with acute or convalescent COVID-19.

This chain uses TRBV5-8 with TRBJ1-2; 7 bases fit TRBD1. The junction had 11 bases not matched to a gene; V was cut back by 5 bases and J by 4 bases. Germline V gene lookup returns CDR1 SGHTS and CDR2 YDEGEE. This CDR3 has 15 residues. For the CDR3, the DNA is TGTGCCAGCAGTCTGTTTGCAGGGGGAAGCTATGGCTACACCTTC. Its translation: CASSLFAGGSYGYTF.

V and J are TRBV6-5 and TRBJ2-3; 8 bases are shared with TRBD2. Trimming cost V 2 bases and J 2 bases; bases outside gene matches: 3. Germline V gene sequence: CDR1 MNHEY, CDR2 SVGAGI. The CDR3 contains 15 residues. As DNA, the CDR3 is TGTGCCAGCAGTTACAAGCGGGAGTACACAGATACGCAGTATTTT. Amino acid sequence: CASSYKREYTDTQYF.

The rearrangement joins TRBV19 to TRBJ1-5; 7 positions agree with TRBD1. Germline CDR1 reads LNHDA; CDR2 reads SQIVND (reference sequence). This CDR3 region has 14 residues. Trimming cost V 5 bases and J 6 bases; bases outside gene matches: 7. The CDR3 DNA sequence: TGTGCCAGTAGTCGGACAGGAGAACGTCAGCCCCAGCATTTT. It translates to CASSRTGERQPQHF.

The chain uses TRBV10-3 and TRBJ2-7; 10 nucleotides agree with TRBD1. Germline assignment: CDR1 ENHRY and CDR2 SYGVKD. V shed 2 bases and J 7 bases; nucleotides not matched to a gene: 8. The CDR3 contains 15 residues. For the CDR3, the DNA is TGTGCCATCAGTGAGCGTCGGGACAGGGGTTGGGAGCAGTACTTC. It is translated as CAISERRDRGWEQYF.

The chain has TRBV27 and TRBJ1-5; 11 bases are shared with TRBD1. This CDR3 is built from 18 residues. The germline gives CDR1 MNHEY, CDR2 SMNVEV (reference sequence). V lost 5 bases to trimming and J lost 0 bases; unmatched junction nucleotides: 9. In DNA form, the CDR3 reads TGTGCCAGCAGTATCGGACAGGGGGCCGGTTATAGCAATCAGCCCCAGCATTTT. Encoded protein: CASSIGQGAGYSNQPQHF.

CDR3 protein: CASSILGVPYNEQFF. CDR3 DNA sequence: TGTGCCAGTAGTATCTTGGGAGTACCCTACAATGAGCAGTTCTTC. The J gene is TRBJ2-1, the V gene TRBV19; D perhaps matches TRBD2 (5 bases). Trimming stripped 3 bases from V and 2 bases from J, with 11 bases between. This CDR3 is built from 15 residues. Germline lookup yields CDR1 LNHDA and CDR2 SQIVND (reference sequence).

The chain couples TRBV6-5 to TRBJ1-5; D possibly corresponds to TRBD1 (6 bases). The CDR3 sequence is 13 residues long. The ends were cut back, 10 bases at V and 3 bases at J, with 13 bases in the middle. Germline values: CDR1 MNHEY, CDR2 SVGAGI. The chain's CDR3 is CATHPGDNQPQHF. As DNA, the CDR3 is TGTGCCACCCACCCAGGGGACAATCAGCCCCAGCATTTT.